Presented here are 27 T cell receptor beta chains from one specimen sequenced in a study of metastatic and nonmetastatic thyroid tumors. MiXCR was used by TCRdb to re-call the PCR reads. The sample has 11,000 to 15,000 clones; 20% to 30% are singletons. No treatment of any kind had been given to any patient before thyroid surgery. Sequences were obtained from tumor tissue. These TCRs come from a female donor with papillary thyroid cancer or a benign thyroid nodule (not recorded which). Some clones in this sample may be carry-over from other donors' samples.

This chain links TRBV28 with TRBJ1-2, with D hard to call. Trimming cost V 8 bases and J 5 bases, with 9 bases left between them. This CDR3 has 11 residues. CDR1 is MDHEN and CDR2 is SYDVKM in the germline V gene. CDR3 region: CASSDGYGYTF. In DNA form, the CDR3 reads TGTGCCAGCTCAGACGGATATGGCTACACCTTC.

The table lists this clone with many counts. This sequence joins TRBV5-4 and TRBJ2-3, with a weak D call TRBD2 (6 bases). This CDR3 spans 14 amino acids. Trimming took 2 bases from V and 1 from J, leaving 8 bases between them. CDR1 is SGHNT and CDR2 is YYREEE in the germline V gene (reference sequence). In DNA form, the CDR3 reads TGTGCCAGCAGCTTTAGCGGAGGCACAGATACGCAGTATTTT. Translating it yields CASSFSGGTDTQYF.

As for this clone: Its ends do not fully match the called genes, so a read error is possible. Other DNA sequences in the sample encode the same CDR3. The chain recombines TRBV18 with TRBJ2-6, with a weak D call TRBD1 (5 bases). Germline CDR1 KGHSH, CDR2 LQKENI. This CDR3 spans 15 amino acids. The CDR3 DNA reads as TGTGCCAGCTCGGGGCAGTCCTCTGGGGCCAACGTCCTTGCTTTC. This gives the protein CASSGQSSGANVLAF.

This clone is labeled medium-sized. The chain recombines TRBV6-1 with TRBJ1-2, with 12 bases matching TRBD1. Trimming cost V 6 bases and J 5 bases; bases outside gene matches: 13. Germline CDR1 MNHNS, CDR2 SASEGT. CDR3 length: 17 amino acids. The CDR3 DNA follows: TGTGCCAGCAGAGCGAGACCGGGACAGGGGGCCACTTATGGCTACACCTTC. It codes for CASRARPGQGATYGYTF.

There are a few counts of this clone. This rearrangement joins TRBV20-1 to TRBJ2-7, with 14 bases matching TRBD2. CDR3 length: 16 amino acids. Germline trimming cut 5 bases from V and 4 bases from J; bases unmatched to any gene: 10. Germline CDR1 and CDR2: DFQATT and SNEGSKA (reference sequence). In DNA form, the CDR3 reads TGCAGTGCTTTGACTAGCGGGAGGGCCGGGGGATACGAGCAGTACTTC. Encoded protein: CSALTSGRAGGYEQYF.

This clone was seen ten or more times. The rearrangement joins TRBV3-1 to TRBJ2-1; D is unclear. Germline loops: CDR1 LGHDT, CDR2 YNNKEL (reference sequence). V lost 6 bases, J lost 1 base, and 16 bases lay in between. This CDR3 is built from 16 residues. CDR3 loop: CASRLGPSSSYNEQFF. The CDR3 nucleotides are TGTGCCAGCAGGCTTGGCCCCAGTTCTTCCTACAATGAGCAGTTCTTC.

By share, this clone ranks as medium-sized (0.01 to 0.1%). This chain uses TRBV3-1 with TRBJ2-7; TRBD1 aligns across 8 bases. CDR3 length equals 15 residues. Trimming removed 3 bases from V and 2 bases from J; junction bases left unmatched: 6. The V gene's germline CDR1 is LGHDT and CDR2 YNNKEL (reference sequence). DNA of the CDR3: TGTGCCAGCAGCCATACTGACAGGGGAGCCTACGAGCAGTACTTC. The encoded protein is CASSHTDRGAYEQYF.

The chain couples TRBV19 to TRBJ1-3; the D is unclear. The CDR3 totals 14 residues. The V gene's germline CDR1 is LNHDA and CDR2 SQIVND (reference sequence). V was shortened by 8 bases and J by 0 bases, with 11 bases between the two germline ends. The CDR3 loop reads CASYDGSSGNTIYF. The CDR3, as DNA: TGTGCCAGTTACGATGGTAGCTCTGGAAACACCATATATTTT.

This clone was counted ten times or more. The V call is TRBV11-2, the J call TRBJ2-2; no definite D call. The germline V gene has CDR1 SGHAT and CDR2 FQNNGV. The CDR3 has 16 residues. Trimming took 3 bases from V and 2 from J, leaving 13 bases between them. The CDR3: CASSFLGPANTGELFF. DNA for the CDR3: TGTGCCAGCAGCTTTTTAGGACCAGCAAACACCGGGGAGCTGTTTTTT. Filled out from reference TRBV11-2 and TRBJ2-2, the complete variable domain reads EAGVAQSPRYKIIEKRQSVAFWCNPISGHATLYWYQQILGQGPKLLIQFQNNGVVDDSQLPKDRFSAERLKGVDSTLKIQPAKLEDSAVYLCASSFLGPANTGELFFGEGSRLTVL.

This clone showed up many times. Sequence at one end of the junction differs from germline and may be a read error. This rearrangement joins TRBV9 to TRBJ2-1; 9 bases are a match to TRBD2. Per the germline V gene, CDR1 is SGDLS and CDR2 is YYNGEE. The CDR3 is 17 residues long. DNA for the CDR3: TGTGCCAGCAGCGTAGGGCAGGAGGGACTAGCTTACAATGAGCAGCTCTTC. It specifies CASSVGQEGLAYNEQLF.

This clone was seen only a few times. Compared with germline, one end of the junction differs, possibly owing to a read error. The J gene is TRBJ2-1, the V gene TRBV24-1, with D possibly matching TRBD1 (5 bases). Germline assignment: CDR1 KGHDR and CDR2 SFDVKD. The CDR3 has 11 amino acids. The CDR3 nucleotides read TGTGCCACCAGTTATATGGACAACCTTAACTTC. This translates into CATSYMDNLNF.

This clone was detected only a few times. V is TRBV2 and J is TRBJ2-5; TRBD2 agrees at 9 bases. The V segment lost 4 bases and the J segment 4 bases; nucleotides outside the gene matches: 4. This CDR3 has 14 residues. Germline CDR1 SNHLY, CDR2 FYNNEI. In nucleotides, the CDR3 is TGTGCCAGCAGTGGTAGCGGGAGTGGAGAGACCCAGTACTTC. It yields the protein CASSGSGSGETQYF.

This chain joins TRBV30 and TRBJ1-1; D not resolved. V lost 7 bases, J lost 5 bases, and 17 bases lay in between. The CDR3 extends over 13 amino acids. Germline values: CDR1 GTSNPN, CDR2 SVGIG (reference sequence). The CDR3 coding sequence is TGTGCCTCGAGGGATAAGGGTTGGACTGAAGCTTTCTTT. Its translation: CASRDKGWTEAFF.

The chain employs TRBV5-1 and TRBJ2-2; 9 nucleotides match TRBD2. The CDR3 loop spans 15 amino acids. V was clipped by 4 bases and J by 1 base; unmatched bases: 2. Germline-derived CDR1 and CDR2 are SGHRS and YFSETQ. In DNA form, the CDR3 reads TGCGCCAGCAGCAGGACTAGCGAGAACACCGGGGAGCTGTTTTTT. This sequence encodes CASSRTSENTGELFF.

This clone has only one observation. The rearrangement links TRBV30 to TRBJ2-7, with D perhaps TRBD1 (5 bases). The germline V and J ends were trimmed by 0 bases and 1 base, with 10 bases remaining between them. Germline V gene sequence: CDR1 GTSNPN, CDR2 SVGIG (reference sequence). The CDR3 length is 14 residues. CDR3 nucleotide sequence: TGTGCCTGGAGTGTACAGGCCGAATCCTACGAGCAGTACTTC. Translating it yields CAWSVQAESYEQYF.

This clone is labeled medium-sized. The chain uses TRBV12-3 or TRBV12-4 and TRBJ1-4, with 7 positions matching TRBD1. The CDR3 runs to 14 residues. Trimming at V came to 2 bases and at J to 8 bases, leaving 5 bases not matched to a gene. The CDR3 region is CASSLYRGGEKLFF. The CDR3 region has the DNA TGTGCCAGCAGTTTATACAGGGGAGGCGAAAAACTGTTTTTT.

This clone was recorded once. Written as DNA, the CDR3 is TGCGCCAGCAGCTTGTTTCCGGGCGCCTACGAGCAGTACTTC. Translation gives CASSLFPGAYEQYF. The rearrangement links TRBV5-1 to TRBJ2-7, with D uncertain. The germline V and J ends were trimmed by 1 base and 2 bases, with 10 bases remaining between them. Germline assignment: CDR1 SGHRS and CDR2 YFSETQ. CDR3 size: 14 residues. The full variable domain, in which reference TRBV5-1 and TRBJ2-7 provide the parts outside the CDR3, is KAGVTQTPRYLIKTRGQQVTLSCSPISGHRSVSWYQQTPGQGLQFLFEYFSETQRNKGNFPGRFSGRQFSNSRSEMNVSTLELGDSALYLCASSLFPGAYEQYFGPGTRLTVT.

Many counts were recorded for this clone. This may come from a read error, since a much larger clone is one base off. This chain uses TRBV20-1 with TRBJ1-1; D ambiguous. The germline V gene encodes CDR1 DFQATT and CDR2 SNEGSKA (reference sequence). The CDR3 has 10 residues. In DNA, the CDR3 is TGCAGTGCAAGGTGGACTGAAGCTCTCTTT. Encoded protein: CSARWTEALF.

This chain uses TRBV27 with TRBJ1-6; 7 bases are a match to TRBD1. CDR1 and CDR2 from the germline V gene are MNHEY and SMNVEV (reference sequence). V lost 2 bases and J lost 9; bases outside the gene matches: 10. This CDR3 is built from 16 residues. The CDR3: CASSLLTGRRASPLHF. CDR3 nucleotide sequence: TGTGCCAGCAGTTTACTGACAGGGCGCCGAGCTTCACCCCTCCACTTT.

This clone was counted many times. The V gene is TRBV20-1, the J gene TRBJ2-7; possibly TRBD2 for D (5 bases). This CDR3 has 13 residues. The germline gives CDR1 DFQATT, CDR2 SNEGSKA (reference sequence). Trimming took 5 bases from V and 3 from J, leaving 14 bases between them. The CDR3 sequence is CSAAREQDYEQYF. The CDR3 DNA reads TGCAGTGCTGCTAGGGAGCAGGACTACGAGCAGTACTTC.

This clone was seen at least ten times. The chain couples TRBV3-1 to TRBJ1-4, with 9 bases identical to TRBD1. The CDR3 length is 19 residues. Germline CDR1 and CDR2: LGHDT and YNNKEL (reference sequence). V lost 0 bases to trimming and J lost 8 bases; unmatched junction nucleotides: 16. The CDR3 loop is CASSQDFTGSWTGEEKLFF. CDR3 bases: TGTGCCAGCAGCCAAGATTTTACAGGATCTTGGACAGGGGAGGAAAAACTGTTTTTT.

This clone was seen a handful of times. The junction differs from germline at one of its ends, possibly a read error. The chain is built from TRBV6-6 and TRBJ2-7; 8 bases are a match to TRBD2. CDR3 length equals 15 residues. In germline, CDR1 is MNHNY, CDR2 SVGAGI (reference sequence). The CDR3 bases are TGTGCCACCAGTTACCAGGGCGGGGGGATCTACGAGCAGTACTTC. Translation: CATSYQGGGIYEQYF.

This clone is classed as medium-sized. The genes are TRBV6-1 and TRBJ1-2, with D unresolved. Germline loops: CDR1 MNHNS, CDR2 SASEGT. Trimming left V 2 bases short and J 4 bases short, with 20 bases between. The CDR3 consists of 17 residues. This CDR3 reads CASSEIRAAGVGYGYTF. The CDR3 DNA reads TGTGCCAGCAGTGAAATCCGGGCGGCCGGGGTGGGCTATGGCTACACCTTC.

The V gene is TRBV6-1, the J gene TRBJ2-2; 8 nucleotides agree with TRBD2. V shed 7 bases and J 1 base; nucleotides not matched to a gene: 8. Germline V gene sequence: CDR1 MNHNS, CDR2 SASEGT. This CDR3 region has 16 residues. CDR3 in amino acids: CASTNSGRGNTGELFF. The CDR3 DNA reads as TGTGCCAGCACCAACAGCGGGAGAGGGAACACCGGGGAGCTGTTTTTT.

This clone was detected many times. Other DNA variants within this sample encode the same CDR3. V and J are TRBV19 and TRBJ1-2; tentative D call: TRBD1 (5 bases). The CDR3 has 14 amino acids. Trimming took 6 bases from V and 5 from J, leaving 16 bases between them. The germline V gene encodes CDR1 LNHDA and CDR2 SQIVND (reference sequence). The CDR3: CASRDPKGNYGYTF. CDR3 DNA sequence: TGTGCCAGTAGGGATCCAAAGGGGAATTATGGCTACACCTTC. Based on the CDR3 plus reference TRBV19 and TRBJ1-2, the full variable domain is DGGITQSPKYLFRKEGQNVTLSCEQNLNHDAMYWYRQDPGQGLRLIYYSQIVNDFQKGDIAEGYSVSREKKESFPLTVTSAQKNPTAFYLCASRDPKGNYGYTFGSGTRLTVV.

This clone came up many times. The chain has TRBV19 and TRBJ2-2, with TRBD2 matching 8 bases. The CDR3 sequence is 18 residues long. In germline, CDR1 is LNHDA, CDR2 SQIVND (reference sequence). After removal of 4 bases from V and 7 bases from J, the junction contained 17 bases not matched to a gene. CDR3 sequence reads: CASSTPGRLARIGGELFF. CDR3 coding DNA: TGTGCCAGTAGTACTCCTGGGAGACTAGCGAGGATTGGCGGGGAGCTGTTTTTT.

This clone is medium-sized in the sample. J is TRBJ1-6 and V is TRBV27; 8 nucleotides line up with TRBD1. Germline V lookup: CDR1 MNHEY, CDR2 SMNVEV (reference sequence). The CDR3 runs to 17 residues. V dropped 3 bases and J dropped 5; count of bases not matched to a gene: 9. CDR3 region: CASSFPNRGGNNSPLHF. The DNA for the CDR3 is TGTGCCAGCAGTTTCCCTAACAGGGGGGGCAATAATTCACCCCTCCACTTT.